The 24 T cell receptor beta chains below were found in one sample sequenced in a study of T-cell memory formation after mild COVID-19. TCRdb reanalysed the 5' RACE reads using MiXCR and keeps one entry per CDR3 protein. The table includes 350,000 to 500,000 distinct CDR3 sequences, around 22% detected once. The sample taken for sequencing was PBMCs or a T cell subset sorted from them (not recorded which). The receptors originated from an adult woman who had mild COVID-19 (a few samples of this study predate the infection). Cell type and time point are not known.

This chain connects TRBV7-2 to TRBJ2-5; D remains unclear. V shed 5 bases and J shed 5 bases, with 18 bases lying between them. Germline V gene data show CDR1 as SGHTA and CDR2 as FQGNSA. The CDR3 covers 15 residues. CDR3 in DNA: TGTGCCAGCAGCCCCGAGACCCCAGGTTGGGAGACCCAGTACTTC. Its protein is CASSPETPGWETQYF.

The rearrangement links TRBV4-1 to TRBJ2-7; TRBD1 matches 7 bases. The CDR3 length is 14 residues. Per the germline V gene, CDR1 is MGHRA and CDR2 is YSYEKL. The J segment lost 4 bases and the V segment lost 4 bases, leaving 7 bases of the junction unmatched. For the CDR3, the DNA is TGCGCCAGCAGCCCCCGACAGGGTTGGTACGAGCAGTACTTC. As protein: CASSPRQGWYEQYF.

This clonotype was counted only a few times. The rearrangement links TRBV20-1 to TRBJ2-7, with 9 bases that match TRBD2. The CDR3 has 14 amino acids. Trimming removed 6 bases from V and 7 bases from J; junction bases left unmatched: 13. Germline values: CDR1 DFQATT, CDR2 SNEGSKA (reference sequence). CDR3 amino acids: CSALRAGGPGEQYF. The CDR3 DNA reads TGCAGTGCCCTAAGGGCGGGAGGGCCTGGGGAGCAGTACTTC.

This clonotype rates as medium-sized. The V gene is TRBV5-1, the J gene TRBJ2-1; the D gene is possibly TRBD1 (6 bases). V lost 4 bases, J lost 0 bases, and 20 bases lay in between. The germline V gene encodes CDR1 SGHRS and CDR2 YFSETQ. This CDR3 region has 18 residues. The CDR3: CASSQYDRTLSSYNEQFF. The CDR3, as DNA: TGCGCCAGCAGCCAGTATGACAGGACCCTTAGCTCCTACAATGAGCAGTTCTTC.

The chain carries TRBV19 and TRBJ2-1; possibly TRBD1 or TRBD2 for D (5 bases each). Germline V gene lookup returns CDR1 LNHDA and CDR2 SQIVND (reference sequence). Between the trimmed V and J ends, which lost 10 bases and 2 bases, there was a span of 15 bases. CDR3 size: 14 residues. CDR3 sequence (DNA): TGTGCCACCTCGATCAGGGACCCCTACAATGAGCAGTTCTTC. Its translation: CATSIRDPYNEQFF.

The chain is built from TRBV6-6 and TRBJ2-7, with TRBD1 identical over 8 bases. Unmatched junction bases numbered 4, after V lost 2 bases and J lost 1 base. Germline values: CDR1 MNHNY, CDR2 SVGAGI (reference sequence). CDR3 length: 15 amino acids. The CDR3 is CASSYGGDRSYEQYF. The CDR3 DNA is TGTGCCAGCAGTTACGGCGGGGACAGGTCCTACGAGCAGTACTTC.

This clonotype was recorded a few times. V and J are TRBV27 and TRBJ2-7; 8 positions agree with TRBD1. Germline V gives CDR1 MNHEY, CDR2 SMNVEV (reference sequence). The CDR3 runs 13 residues. Unmatched junction bases numbered 8, after V lost 6 bases and J lost 7 bases. CDR3 sequence: CASSPTGALEQYF. The CDR3 region has the DNA TGTGCCAGCAGCCCGACAGGGGCCCTTGAGCAGTACTTC.

This clonotype is labeled medium-sized. This chain links TRBV21-1 with TRBJ2-6; the table names TRBD1, a call not compared with the DNA. TRBV21-1 counts as a pseudogene. The CDR3 loop spans 18 amino acids. The DNA for the CDR3 is TGTGCCAGCAGGAAATCTACGGGACGCCTCTCTGGGGCCAACGTCCTGACTTTC. It encodes CASRKSTGRLSGANVLTF.

The chain recombines TRBV4-1 with TRBJ2-7; D might be TRBD2 (5 bases). Trimming removed 0 bases at V and 3 bases at J, with 12 bases between. Germline CDR1 MGHRA, CDR2 YSYEKL. The CDR3 has 15 amino acids. CDR3 region: CASSQDREVVYEQYF. For the CDR3, the DNA is TGCGCCAGCAGCCAAGATCGGGAAGTAGTCTACGAGCAGTACTTC.

This clonotype was picked up a small number of times. The rearrangement links TRBV12-3 or TRBV12-4 to TRBJ2-2, with 9 nucleotides matching TRBD1. With 10 bases clipped from V and 7 bases from J, the junction kept 10 bases outside the gene matches. The CDR3 length is 14 residues. The CDR3 DNA reads as TGTGCCACCCCGAAACAGGGGGCATTCGGGGAGCTGTTTTTT. Residues: CATPKQGAFGELFF.

The V gene is TRBV6-5, the J gene TRBJ2-6; D may be TRBD1 or TRBD2 (5 bases each). The CDR3 has 16 amino acids. Deletions cut 6 bases from V and 0 bases from J, with 12 bases between. The germline V gene has CDR1 MNHEY and CDR2 SVGAGI. In DNA, the CDR3 is TGTGCCAGCAGAAGGGACGGATTCTCTGGGGCCAACGTCCTGACTTTC. Translation gives CASRRDGFSGANVLTF.

V and J are TRBV2 and TRBJ2-5, with 13 bases aligning to TRBD2. The CDR3 sequence is 17 residues long. J lost 1 base, V lost 3 bases, and 5 bases had no gene match. CDR1 is SNHLY, CDR2 FYNNEI, per germline. CDR3 DNA sequence: TGTGCCAGCAGTGACGGACTAGCGGGAGAGTCCCAAGAGACCCAGTACTTC. Its protein product is CASSDGLAGESQETQYF. The whole variable domain, filled in from reference TRBV2 and TRBJ2-5, reads EPEVTQTPSHQVTQMGQEVILRCVPISNHLYFYWYRQILGQKVEFLVSFYNNEISEKSEIFDDQFSVERPDGSNFTLKIRSTKLEDSAMYFCASSDGLAGESQETQYFGPGTRLLVL.

In its sample, this clonotype was seen a few times. V usage is TRBV7-2 and J usage is TRBJ1-4; D is unclear. The CDR3 contains 15 residues. The germline V and J ends were trimmed by 5 bases and 0 bases, with 10 bases remaining between them. Germline CDR1 SGHTA, CDR2 FQGNSA. The CDR3 sequence: CASSPQFATNEKLFF. CDR3 nucleotides: TGTGCCAGCAGCCCCCAGTTTGCAACTAATGAAAAACTGTTTTTT.

V and J are TRBV6-5 and TRBJ1-2; 11 nucleotides align to TRBD1. The germline CDR1 and CDR2 sequences are MNHEY and SVGAGI. This CDR3 contains 14 residues. V dropped 4 bases and J dropped 3; count of bases not matched to a gene: 1. The DNA of the CDR3 is TGTGCCAGCAGTTGGACAGGGGGCGACTATGGCTACACCTTC. Translation: CASSWTGGDYGYTF.

This chain uses TRBV27 with TRBJ2-2, with TRBD2 identical over 7 bases. Germline-derived CDR1 and CDR2 are MNHEY and SMNVEV (reference sequence). This CDR3 comprises 16 residues. V lost 2 bases, J lost 3 bases, and 6 bases stayed unmatched. The CDR3 DNA reads TGTGCCAGCAGTTTACGGGGGGTACTGTACACCGGGGAGCTGTTTTTT. Translating it yields CASSLRGVLYTGELFF.

This rearrangement joins TRBV13 to TRBJ2-3, with 7 bases matching TRBD2. From germline, CDR1 is PRHDT and CDR2 FYEKMQ (reference sequence). The junction had 11 bases not matched to a gene; V was cut back by 5 bases and J by 6 bases. CDR3 length: 15 amino acids. The CDR3, as DNA: TGTGCCAGCAGCCCTGGCGGGAGAGGATGGGATACGCAGTATTTT. Protein sequence: CASSPGGRGWDTQYF. Combining the CDR3 with reference TRBV13 and TRBJ2-3 gives the whole variable domain AAGVIQSPRHLIKEKRETATLKCYPIPRHDTVYWYQQGPGQDPQFLISFYEKMQSDKGSIPDRFSAQQFSDYHSELNMSSLELGDSALYFCASSPGGRGWDTQYFGPGTRLTVL.

This clonotype was counted only a few times. This chain links TRBV27 with TRBJ2-1; tentative D call: TRBD1 (5 bases). Trimming shortened V by 6 bases and J by 7 bases, and 13 bases separated the two germline ends. CDR1 and CDR2 (germline): MNHEY, SMNVEV (reference sequence). This CDR3 is built from 13 residues. For the CDR3, the DNA is TGTGCCAGCAGCACCTTAGGGGCGAATGAGCAGTTCTTC. It translates to CASSTLGANEQFF.

This chain joins TRBV29-1 and TRBJ2-5, with 8 bases aligning to TRBD2. Per germline, CDR1 SQVTM and CDR2 ANQGSEA. The CDR3 has 14 residues. With 2 bases clipped from V and 0 bases from J, the junction kept 2 bases outside the gene matches. The DNA of the CDR3 is TGCAGCGTTGAACTAGCGGGCGACCAAGAGACCCAGTACTTC. Translation: CSVELAGDQETQYF.

The chain carries TRBV9 and TRBJ2-7; unclear D gene. Germline V gives CDR1 SGDLS, CDR2 YYNGEE. V lost 4 bases and J lost 3, with 17 bases in between. The CDR3 sequence is 15 residues long. CDR3 in amino acids: CASSPYSASFYEQYF. The DNA of the CDR3 is TGTGCCAGCAGCCCTTACTCAGCTTCGTTCTACGAGCAGTACTTC.

V is TRBV29-1 and J is TRBJ1-2; D call uncertain. Between the trimmed V and J ends, which lost 1 base and 8 bases, there was a span of 17 bases. CDR3 size: 14 residues. CDR1 and CDR2 from the germline V gene are SQVTM and ANQGSEA. The CDR3 sequence: CSVEVPDGARGYTF. CDR3 nucleotides: TGCAGCGTTGAAGTTCCGGACGGTGCGAGAGGCTACACCTTC. Using reference TRBV29-1 and TRBJ1-2 for the parts outside the CDR3, the full variable domain is SAVISQKPSRDICQRGTSLTIQCQVDSQVTMMFWYRQQPGQSLTLIATANQGSEATYESGFVIDKFPISRPNLTFSTLTVSNMSPEDSSIYLCSVEVPDGARGYTFGSGTRLTVV.

V is TRBV6-5 and J is TRBJ2-2, with D possibly TRBD2 on 5 matching bases. CDR1 is MNHEY and CDR2 is SVGAGI in the germline V gene. CDR3 length: 17 amino acids. Trimming removed 0 bases from V and 0 bases from J, with 11 bases in between. CDR3 coding DNA: TGTGCCAGCAGTTACTCTCAGCGGTTTGCGAACACCGGGGAGCTGTTTTTT. Protein sequence: CASSYSQRFANTGELFF.

In the case of this clonotype: The junction differs from germline at one of its ends, possibly a read error. The rearrangement joins TRBV2 to TRBJ2-7; TRBD1 is a possible D gene (5 bases). This CDR3 is 14 amino acids long. Germline V gives CDR1 SNHLY, CDR2 FYNNEI. The CDR3 DNA sequence: TGTGCCAGCAGTGCCGACAGAAGCTCCTACGAGAAGTACTTC. It translates to CASSADRSSYEKYF. The complete variable domain, with remaining parts taken from reference TRBV2 and TRBJ2-7, reads EPEVTQTPSHQVTQMGQEVILRCVPISNHLYFYWYRQILGQKVEFLVSFYNNEISEKSEIFDDQFSVERPDGSNFTLKIRSTKLEDSAMYFCASSADRSSYEKYFGPGTRLTVT.

V usage is TRBV30 and J usage is TRBJ2-7; tentatively, D is TRBD2 (6 bases). This CDR3 has 14 amino acids. Trimming removed 3 bases from V and 7 bases from J, with 19 bases in between. Germline CDR1 and CDR2: GTSNPN and SVGIG (reference sequence). The CDR3 protein is CAWSRIATAGEQYF. The CDR3 region has the DNA TGTGCCTGGAGCCGGATAGCGACGGCGGGAGAGCAGTACTTC.

The chain has TRBV20-1 and TRBJ2-7, with D possibly matching TRBD2 (5 bases). The CDR3 covers 13 residues. In germline, CDR1 is DFQATT, CDR2 SNEGSKA (reference sequence). V lost 0 bases and J 1 base, leaving 7 bases between the germline ends. CDR3 coding DNA: TGCAGTGCTAGAGATCCGGGATCCTACGAGCAGTACTTC. It specifies CSARDPGSYEQYF.